This T cell receptor (beta chain) is drawn from a study of blood T cells in healthy people across ages (dated by TCRdb to the mid-2010s). Regarding the study in general: In model experiments, roughly one uniquely barcoded TCR beta cDNA molecule per two T cells was captured by template switching. Using deep sequencing normalized with unique cDNA molecular identifiers, the study measured how TCR beta repertoire diversity changes with age. The donors were split into four age groups: young (average roughly 15 years), middle-aged (39), aged (roughly 65) and long-lived (approximately 80). To avoid experimental bias, donors of different ages were distributed randomly across sequencing lanes. The study analyzed two additional independent replicas of 1 million unique cDNA reads from the same blood draw for two donors, one aged 18 to 30 and one aged 80 or older. The full study reports these points: As age increased, observed TCR beta diversity per million T cells dropped in a roughly linear way, and a significant reduction was already evident by age about 40. The percentage of naive T cells measured by flow cytometry correlated strongly with observed TCR beta diversity. Conclusive comparison of naive and antigen-experienced compartments was prevented by the profiling of bulk unsorted PBMCs. Estimates of total diversity based on one million sequenced T cells were regarded as lower bounds and as underestimates. Donor CMV infection status was unknown, potentially confounding age-related changes in expanded clonotypes. Compared with the aged group, the long-lived group had more naive CD4+ T cells, fewer expanded clones and increased TCR diversity, suggesting age selection.

The donors were 40 or so Caucasian individuals from Russia, aged 6 to 90 years, who were systemically healthy. About 10 milliliters of peripheral blood were drawn from each donor into EDTA-treated Vacutainer tubes. PBMCs were isolated by Ficoll-Paque density-gradient centrifugation, with at least 6 million obtained per sample. Trizol reagent was used to extract total RNA from the PBMCs, yielding at least 5.5 micrograms per sample. Naive CD45RAhigh/CD27high T cell percentages were measured by flow cytometry on a PBMC aliquot from every donor. Via the germline V gene, CDR1 is SGHVS and CDR2 FNYEAQ. The CDR3 measures 15 amino acids from cysteine to phenylalanine. Of all the DNA, just the CDR3 is kept, 45 bases in frame from base 1. V trim: 1 base; J trim: 2 bases; unmatched bases: 4. To prepare the library, 5' RACE was applied. Data came from an Illumina HiSeq 2500. A second PCR of about 7 to 12 cycles was run with a J-beta primer mix and a sample-barcoded 5' primer. A template-switch 5' adaptor carrying 12 random nucleotides introduced a unique molecular identifier onto each TCR beta cDNA molecule. Each sample yielded at least 2.5 million CDR3-containing paired-end reads. All of the RNA was converted into first-strand cDNA using the Mint cDNA synthesis kit, with a TRBC-specific oligonucleotide serving as the primer. All cDNA was treated with uracil-DNA glycosylase and then went through a first 18-cycle PCR with the universal primers M1SS and BC2_uni_R. Processing in the source paper ran as follows. Each sample was normalized by randomly selecting 1 million high-quality reads, each carrying a distinct molecular identifier. Reads with shared molecular identifiers were discarded instead of being binned into consensus sequences. MiTCR, run with a Q25 quality threshold and the strictest error-elimination algorithm, handled CDR3 identification, clonotype clustering and error correction. Lower-bound total TCR beta diversity was estimated with a nonparametric unseen species model using Euler transformation. TCRdb reran the public reads through fastp at Q25 and MiXCR, keeping productive beta chains. Each CDR3 protein gets just one entry, which takes the most common genes and DNA from the rows behind it. TCRdb assigned the V and J calls; the authors' analysis was not used. A total of fewer than 2,000,000 distinct CDR3 sequences appear in this sample, roughly 32% of them only once. In total, the top ten clones hold around 11% of the sample.

Only a few counts were recorded for this clonotype. Its antigen is still unknown. No base qualities exist here, and no much larger clone lies one base off it. The specimen was blood. This clonotype was obtained from a woman in her twenties or thirties in good health. This sequence uses TRBV7-6 and TRBJ2-5; 7 bases in between match TRBD1. The nucleotides are TGTGCCAGCAGCTTAGTCCCGGACAGGCAAGAGACCCAGTACTTC. This sequence encodes CASSLVPDRQETQYF.